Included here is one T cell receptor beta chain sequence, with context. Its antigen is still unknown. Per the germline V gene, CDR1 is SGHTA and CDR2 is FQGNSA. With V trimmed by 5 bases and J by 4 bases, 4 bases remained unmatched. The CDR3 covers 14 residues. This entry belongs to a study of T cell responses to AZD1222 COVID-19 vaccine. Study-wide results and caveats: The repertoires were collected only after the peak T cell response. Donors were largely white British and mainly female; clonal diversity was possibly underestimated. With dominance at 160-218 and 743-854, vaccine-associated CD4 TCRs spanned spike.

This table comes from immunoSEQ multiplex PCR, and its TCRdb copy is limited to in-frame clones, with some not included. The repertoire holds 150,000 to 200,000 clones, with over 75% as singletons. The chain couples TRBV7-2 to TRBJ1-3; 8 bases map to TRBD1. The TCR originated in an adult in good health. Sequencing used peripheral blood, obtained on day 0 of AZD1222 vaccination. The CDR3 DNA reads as TGTGCCAGCAGCCCCCGGACAGGGGGAAACACCATATATTTT. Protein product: CASSPRTGGNTIYF.